Presented here are 15 T cell receptor beta chains from one specimen sequenced in a study of CD8+ T cells in alopecia areata. RNA extraction was followed by reverse transcription into cDNA, which acted as the sequencing template. Profiling relied on immunoSEQ multiplex PCR, and the TCRdb table lists in-frame clones only, not all of them. Among a few hundred thousand clones listed, roughly two fifths were seen once. Treatment indicated: oral pan-JAK inhibitor, 5-10 mg twice daily. The sequenced sample was CD4+ T cells sorted from blood, obtained between weeks 30 and 35, from a patient treated with tofacitinib. The receptors were gathered from a human donor with alopecia areata.

A remark on this clone: Different DNA sequences within this sample yield the same CDR3. The gene calls are TRBV29-1 and TRBJ2-1, with a weak D call TRBD2 (5 bases). Trimming removed 2 bases at V and 8 bases at J, with 16 bases between. This CDR3 contains 14 residues. CDR1 is SQVTM and CDR2 is ANQGSEA in the germline V gene. The CDR3 nucleotides are TGCAGCGTTGAACACGGACTTCCGAGCCATGAGCAGTTCTTC. Its translation is CSVEHGLPSHEQFF.

This clone was seen a few times. The gene calls are TRBV6-5 and TRBJ1-1; unclear D gene. The CDR3 is 14 residues long. The germline gives CDR1 MNHEY, CDR2 SVGAGI. V shed 2 bases and J shed 0 bases, with 7 bases lying between them. As DNA, the CDR3 is TGTGCCAGCAGTTACGGGAATGTGAACACTGAAGCTTTCTTT. Translating gives CASSYGNVNTEAFF.

The chain has TRBV9 and TRBJ1-1; D is possibly TRBD1 (5 bases). The CDR3 runs to 17 residues. V was cut by 0 bases and J by 2 bases, with 17 bases left in between. Germline V gene lookup returns CDR1 SGDLS and CDR2 YYNGEE. DNA for the CDR3: TGTGCCAGCAGCGTAGGGACATCCAGACAGACTAACACTGAAGCTTTCTTT. Residues: CASSVGTSRQTNTEAFF.

This clone was seen more than once but under ten times. This chain uses TRBV11-2 with TRBJ1-2, with D uncertain. The CDR3 extends over 13 amino acids. V was clipped by 0 bases and J by 9 bases, with 11 bases between them. Germline-derived CDR1 and CDR2 are SGHAT and FQNNGV. The CDR3 DNA reads as TGTGCCAGCAGCTTAGATCGTAGGAGGAGCTACACCTTC. Protein sequence: CASSLDRRRSYTF.

The gene calls are TRBV7-9 and TRBJ1-6, with TRBD1 matching over 9 bases. Trimming at V came to 5 bases and at J to 6 bases, leaving 11 bases not matched to a gene. Germline V lookup: CDR1 SEHNR, CDR2 FQNEAQ (reference sequence). CDR3 length equals 17 residues. This CDR3 reads CASSQGQGRWSNSPLHF. CDR3 in DNA: TGTGCCAGCAGCCAGGGACAGGGTAGATGGAGTAATTCACCCCTCCACTTT.

V gene TRBV30 combines with J gene TRBJ1-3; D is undetermined. The CDR3 is made up of 15 amino acids. Per germline, CDR1 GTSNPN and CDR2 SVGIG (reference sequence). Between the trimmed V and J ends, which lost 3 bases and 0 bases, there was a span of 12 bases. The CDR3, as DNA: TGTGCCTGGAGCGGTGGCAGCTCCTCTGGAAACACCATATATTTT. Protein sequence: CAWSGGSSSGNTIYF.

The chain joins TRBV5-1 to TRBJ2-1, with D perhaps matching TRBD1 (5 bases). CDR1 is SGHRS, CDR2 YFSETQ, per germline. V lost 3 bases to trimming and J lost 4 bases, with 17 bases between them. CDR3 length: 16 amino acids. DNA for the CDR3: TGCGCCAGCAGCTCCCCATATAAGACAGATTACAATGAGCAGTTCTTC. This gives the protein CASSSPYKTDYNEQFF.

This chain connects TRBV30 to TRBJ2-1; D uncertain. V shed 5 bases and J shed 0 bases, with 2 bases lying between them. Germline V gene data show CDR1 as GTSNPN and CDR2 as SVGIG (reference sequence). This CDR3 is 11 amino acids long. The CDR3 nucleotides are TGTGCCTGGGGCTCCTACAATGAGCAGTTCTTC. Its translation is CAWGSYNEQFF.

This clone has just a few counts. The chain combines TRBV23-1 with TRBJ1-3, with 7 bases aligning to TRBD1. TRBV23-1 is labeled an ORF, and its function is uncertain. V shed 3 bases and J 0 bases; nucleotides not matched to a gene: 5. There are 16 residues in the CDR3. The CDR3 nucleotides are TGCGCCAGCAGTCAGCAGGGACAGACCTCTGGAAACACCATATATTTT. It is translated as CASSQQGQTSGNTIYF.

CDR3 residues: CATSTGGVEKLFF. CDR3 DNA: TGTGCCACCAGCACTGGAGGGGTCGAAAAACTGTTTTTT. The chain carries TRBV15 and TRBJ1-4; TRBD1 is a possible D gene (5 bases). This CDR3 has 13 residues. Germline values: CDR1 LNHNV, CDR2 YYDKDF (reference sequence). V shed 4 bases and J shed 8 bases, with 11 bases lying between them.

This clone appeared a few times. The rearrangement links TRBV18 to TRBJ1-1, with TRBD1 matching 7 bases. The CDR3 spans 16 residues. The J segment lost 4 bases and the V segment lost 3 bases, leaving 11 bases of the junction unmatched. The germline CDR1 and CDR2 sequences are KGHSH and LQKENI. As DNA, the CDR3 is TGTGCCAGCTCACCGAACAGACAGGGCAAGGGCACTGAAGCTTTCTTT. Amino acid sequence: CASSPNRQGKGTEAFF.

The J gene is TRBJ2-1, the V gene TRBV28; 8 bases agree with TRBD2. The J segment lost 0 bases and the V segment lost 3 bases, leaving 10 bases of the junction unmatched. The CDR3 sequence is 18 residues long. CDR1 is MDHEN and CDR2 is SYDVKM in the germline V gene. The CDR3 loop is CASSFRFSGSPSYNEQFF. The CDR3 nucleotides read TGTGCCAGCAGTTTTCGGTTCAGCGGGAGCCCCTCCTACAATGAGCAGTTCTTC. Looking up the rest from reference TRBV28 and TRBJ2-1 gives the full variable domain: DVKVTQSSRYLVKRTGEKVFLECVQDMDHENMFWYRQDPGLGLRLIYFSYDVKMKEKGDIPEGYSVSREKKERFSLILESASTNQTSMYLCASSFRFSGSPSYNEQFFGPGTRLTVL.

This clone occurred a few times. V usage is TRBV6-5 and J usage is TRBJ1-6; D is undetermined. CDR3 length: 13 amino acids. Germline CDR1 MNHEY, CDR2 SVGAGI. V shed 5 bases and J shed 9 bases, with 11 bases lying between them. The CDR3 spells CASSLTIGSPLHF. CDR3 bases: TGTGCCAGCAGTCTTACCATCGGTTCACCCCTCCACTTT.

The rearrangement links TRBV29-1 to TRBJ1-2, with 7 bases fitting TRBD1. This CDR3 region has 16 residues. Germline V gene sequence: CDR1 SQVTM, CDR2 ANQGSEA. Trimming removed 6 bases from V and 2 bases from J; junction bases left unmatched: 15. CDR3 protein: CSVPGQHQLTNYGYTF. DNA of the CDR3: TGCAGCGTGCCGGGACAGCATCAACTAACGAACTATGGCTACACCTTC.

The chain links TRBV5-1 to TRBJ2-7; a weak D match, TRBD1 (6 bases). Germline CDR1 is SGHRS and CDR2 is YFSETQ. The CDR3 loop spans 16 amino acids. V lost 1 base, J lost 5 bases, and 19 bases lay in between. The CDR3 loop reads CASSLPSTGSSDEQYF. In DNA, the CDR3 is TGCGCCAGCAGCTTGCCCTCTACAGGGTCGAGTGACGAGCAGTACTTC.